The T cell receptor beta chain described here comes from a study of T cell responses to AZD1222 COVID-19 vaccine. Overall study results and limits: White British people made up most donors, females outnumbered males, and clonal diversity was possibly underestimated.

Here immunoSEQ multiplex PCR was the method, and the copy in TCRdb shows in-frame clones only, minus some. Of under 140,000 clones in the sample, less than 95% were seen once. The CDR3 covers 14 residues. From germline, CDR1 is SGHDT and CDR2 YYEEEE. The germline V and J ends were trimmed by 5 bases and 3 bases, with 14 bases remaining between them. With regard to this clone: What it binds is unknown.

The origin of this receptor is an adult in good health. Sequenced material: peripheral blood, taken on day 0 of AZD1222 vaccination. This rearrangement joins TRBV5-6 to TRBJ1-2; D perhaps matches TRBD1 (5 bases). CDR3 in amino acids: CASRGAGAYYGYTF. The CDR3 DNA is TGTGCCAGCAGAGGGGCCGGGGCTTACTATGGCTACACCTTC.